This passage covers 4 T cell receptor beta chains from one sample sequenced in a study of cytotoxic CD8 clonotypes in ibrutinib-treated CLL (dated by TCRdb to the early 2020s). The label giving this sample's time point can be read as: more than 10 months on ibrutinib. Library method: the immunoSEQ multiplex PCR assay. TCRdb obtained this table from immuneACCESS and retained in-frame rearrangements with V and J assigned. These tables miss some clones; where compared with another copy, unresolved V genes account for less than half of the shortfall, and the remainder is unexplained. In this sample the table shows 40,000 or so clones, approximately 70% of which occur a single time. The ten largest clones add up to roughly 12% of the sample. Here the sequenced sample was PBMCs, taken after 12 months of ibrutinib treatment. These receptors were taken from a human donor with chronic lymphocytic leukemia.

The chain links TRBV14 to TRBJ2-7; maybe TRBD1 (5 bases). Germline V gene data show CDR1 as SGHDN and CDR2 as FVKESK. V lost 0 bases and J 2 bases, leaving 11 bases between the germline ends. This CDR3 has 15 amino acids. The CDR3 region has the DNA TGTGCCAGCAGCCAAGACCCAGGGTGGACCTACGAGCAGTACTTC. Residues: CASSQDPGWTYEQYF. Drawing the rest from reference TRBV14 and TRBJ2-7, the complete variable domain is EAGVTQFPSHSVIEKGQTVTLRCDPISGHDNLYWYRRVMGKEIKFLLHFVKESKQDESGMPNNRFLAERTGGTYSTLKVQPAELEDSGVYFCASSQDPGWTYEQYFGPGTRLTVT.

CDR3 bases: TGTGCCAGCCCCCCCGGGGGGCAAAACTATGGCTACACCTTC. Amino acid sequence: CASPPGGQNYGYTF. The chain combines TRBV5-6 with TRBJ1-2; a possible D gene is TRBD1 (6 bases). The CDR3 length is 14 residues. Trimming cost V 7 bases and J 2 bases, with 15 bases left between them. Germline CDR1 is SGHDT and CDR2 is YYEEEE.

The chain employs TRBV20-1 and TRBJ2-5; D is ambiguous. This CDR3 region has 11 residues. CDR1 is DFQATT, CDR2 SNEGSKA, per germline (reference sequence). Here the CDR3 reads CSSLRQETQYF. CDR3 DNA sequence: TGCTCCTCGTTGCGACAAGAGACCCAGTACTTC.

The chain joins TRBV19 to TRBJ1-1; a possible D gene is TRBD1 (6 bases). Germline assignment: CDR1 LNHDA and CDR2 SQIVND (reference sequence). The CDR3 length is 14 residues. The V and J ends lost 5 bases and 1 base respectively, with 11 bases between them. Written as DNA, the CDR3 is TGTGCCAGTAGTTATACAGGGTGGAACACTGAAGCTTTCTTT. Its protein is CASSYTGWNTEAFF.